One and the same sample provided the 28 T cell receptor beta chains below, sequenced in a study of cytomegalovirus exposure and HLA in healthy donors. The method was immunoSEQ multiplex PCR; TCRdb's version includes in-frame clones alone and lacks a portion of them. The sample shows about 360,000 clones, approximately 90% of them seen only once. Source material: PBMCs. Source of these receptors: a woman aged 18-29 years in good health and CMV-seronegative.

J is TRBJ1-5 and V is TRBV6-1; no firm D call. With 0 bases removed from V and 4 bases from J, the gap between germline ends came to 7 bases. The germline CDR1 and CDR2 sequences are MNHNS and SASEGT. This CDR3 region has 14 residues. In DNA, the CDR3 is TGTGCCAGCAGTGAAGCCCGGGTTAATCAGCCCCAGCATTTT. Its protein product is CASSEARVNQPQHF.

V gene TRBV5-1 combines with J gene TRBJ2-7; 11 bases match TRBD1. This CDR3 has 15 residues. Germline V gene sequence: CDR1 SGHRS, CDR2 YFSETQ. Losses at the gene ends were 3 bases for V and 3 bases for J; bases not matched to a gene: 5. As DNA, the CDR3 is TGCGCCAGCAGCTCCTTGGACAGGGGGCTCTACGAGCAGTACTTC. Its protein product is CASSSLDRGLYEQYF. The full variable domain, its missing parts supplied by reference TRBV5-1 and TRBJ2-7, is KAGVTQTPRYLIKTRGQQVTLSCSPISGHRSVSWYQQTPGQGLQFLFEYFSETQRNKGNFPGRFSGRQFSNSRSEMNVSTLELGDSALYLCASSSLDRGLYEQYFGPGTRLTVT.

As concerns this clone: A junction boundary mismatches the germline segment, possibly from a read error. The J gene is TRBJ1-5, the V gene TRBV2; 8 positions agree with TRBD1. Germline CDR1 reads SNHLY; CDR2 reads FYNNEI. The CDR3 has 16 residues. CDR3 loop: CASREGRTGQDQPQHF. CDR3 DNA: TGTGCCAGCAGGGAAGGACGGACAGGGCAGGATCAGCCCCAGCATTTT.

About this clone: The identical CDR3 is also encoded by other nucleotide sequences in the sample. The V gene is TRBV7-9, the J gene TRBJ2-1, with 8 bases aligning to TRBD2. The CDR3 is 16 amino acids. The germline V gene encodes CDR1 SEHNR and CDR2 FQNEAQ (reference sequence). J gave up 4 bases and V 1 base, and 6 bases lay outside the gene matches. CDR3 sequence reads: CASSLGSGSSYNEQFF. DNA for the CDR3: TGTGCCAGCAGCTTAGGGAGCGGGAGTTCGTACAATGAGCAGTTCTTC. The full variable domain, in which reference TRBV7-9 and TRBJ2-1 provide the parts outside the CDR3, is DTGVSQNPRHKITKRGQNVTFRCDPISEHNRLYWYRQTLGQGPEFLTYFQNEAQLEKSRLLSDRFSAERPKGSFSTLEIQRTEQGDSAMYLCASSLGSGSSYNEQFFGPGTRLTVL.

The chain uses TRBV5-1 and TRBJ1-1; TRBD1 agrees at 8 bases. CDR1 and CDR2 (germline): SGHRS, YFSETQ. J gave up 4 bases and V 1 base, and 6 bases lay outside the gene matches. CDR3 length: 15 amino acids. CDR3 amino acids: CASSLQNRGGTEAFF. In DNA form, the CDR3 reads TGCGCCAGCAGCTTGCAAAACAGGGGGGGCACTGAAGCTTTCTTT.

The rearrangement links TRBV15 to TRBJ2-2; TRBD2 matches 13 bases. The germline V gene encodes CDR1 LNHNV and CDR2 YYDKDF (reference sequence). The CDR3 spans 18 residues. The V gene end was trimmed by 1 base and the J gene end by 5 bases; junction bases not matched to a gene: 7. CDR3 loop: CATSRAGTSGTRTGELFF. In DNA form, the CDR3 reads TGTGCCACCAGCAGAGCAGGGACTAGCGGGACCCGTACCGGGGAGCTGTTTTTT.

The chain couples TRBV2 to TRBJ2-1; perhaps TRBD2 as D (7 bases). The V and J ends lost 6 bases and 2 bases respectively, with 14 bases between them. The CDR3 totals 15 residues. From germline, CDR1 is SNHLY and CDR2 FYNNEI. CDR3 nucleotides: TGTGCCAGCAGCGTAAGGGGGGGAGCCTACAATGAGCAGTTCTTC. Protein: CASSVRGGAYNEQFF.

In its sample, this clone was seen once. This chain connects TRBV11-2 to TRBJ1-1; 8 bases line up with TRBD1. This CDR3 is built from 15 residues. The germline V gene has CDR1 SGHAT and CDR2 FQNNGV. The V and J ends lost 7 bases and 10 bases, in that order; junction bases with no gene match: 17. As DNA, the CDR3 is TGTGCCAGCACCAGGGAGAGAGGACAGGGTATAGCAGCTTTCTTT. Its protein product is CASTRERGQGIAAFF.

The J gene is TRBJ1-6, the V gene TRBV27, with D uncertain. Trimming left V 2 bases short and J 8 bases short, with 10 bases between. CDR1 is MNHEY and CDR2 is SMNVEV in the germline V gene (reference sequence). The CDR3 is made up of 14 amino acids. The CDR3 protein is CASSLLGRDSPLHF. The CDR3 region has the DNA TGTGCCAGCAGTTTACTCGGGAGGGATTCACCCCTCCACTTT.

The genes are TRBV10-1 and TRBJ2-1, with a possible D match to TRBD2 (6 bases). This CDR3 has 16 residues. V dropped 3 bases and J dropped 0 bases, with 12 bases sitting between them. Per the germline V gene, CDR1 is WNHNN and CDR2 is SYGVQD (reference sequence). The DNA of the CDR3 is TGCGCCAGCAGTGATCTAGCGCCCAGCTCCTACAATGAGCAGTTCTTC. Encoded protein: CASSDLAPSSYNEQFF.

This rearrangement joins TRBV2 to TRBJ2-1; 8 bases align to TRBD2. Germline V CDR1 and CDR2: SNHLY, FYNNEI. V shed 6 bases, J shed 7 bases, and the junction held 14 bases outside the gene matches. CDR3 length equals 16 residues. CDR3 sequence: CASSFSGGRLGNEQFF. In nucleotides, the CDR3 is TGTGCCAGCAGCTTCTCTGGCGGGAGGCTCGGAAATGAGCAGTTCTTC. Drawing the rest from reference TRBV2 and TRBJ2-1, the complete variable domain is EPEVTQTPSHQVTQMGQEVILRCVPISNHLYFYWYRQILGQKVEFLVSFYNNEISEKSEIFDDQFSVERPDGSNFTLKIRSTKLEDSAMYFCASSFSGGRLGNEQFFGPGTRLTVL.

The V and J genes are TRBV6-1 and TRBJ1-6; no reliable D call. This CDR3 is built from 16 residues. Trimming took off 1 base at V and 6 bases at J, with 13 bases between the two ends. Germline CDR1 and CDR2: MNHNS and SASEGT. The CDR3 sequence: CASSEGQIQPNSPLHF. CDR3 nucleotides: TGTGCCAGCAGTGAAGGGCAAATACAGCCTAATTCACCCCTCCACTTT.

The DNA of the CDR3 is TGTGCCAGCAGTTTATGGGACATGAGCACAGATACGCAGTATTTT. Translating it yields CASSLWDMSTDTQYF. V and J are TRBV27 and TRBJ2-3, with D tentatively TRBD1 (6 bases). Trimming removed 1 base from V and 0 bases from J, with 8 bases in between. Germline-derived CDR1 and CDR2 are MNHEY and SMNVEV (reference sequence). The CDR3 is 15 residues long.

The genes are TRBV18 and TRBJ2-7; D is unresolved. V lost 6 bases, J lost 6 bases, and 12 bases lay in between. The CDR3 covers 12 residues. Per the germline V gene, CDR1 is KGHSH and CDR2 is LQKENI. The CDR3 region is CASSPTAAEQYF. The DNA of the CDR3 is TGTGCCAGCTCCCCGACTGCGGCCGAGCAGTACTTC.

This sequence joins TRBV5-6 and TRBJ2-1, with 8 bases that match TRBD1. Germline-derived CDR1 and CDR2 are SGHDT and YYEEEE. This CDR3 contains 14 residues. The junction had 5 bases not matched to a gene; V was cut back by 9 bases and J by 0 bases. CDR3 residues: CANRQGSSYNEQFF. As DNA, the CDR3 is TGTGCCAACCGACAGGGGAGCTCCTACAATGAGCAGTTCTTC.

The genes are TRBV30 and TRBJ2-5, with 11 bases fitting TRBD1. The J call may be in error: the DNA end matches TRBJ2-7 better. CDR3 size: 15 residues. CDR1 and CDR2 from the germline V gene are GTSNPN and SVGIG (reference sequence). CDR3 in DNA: TGTGCCTGGAGCGTGGGGACAGGGGGCTCCTACGAGCAGTACTTC. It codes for CAWSVGTGGSYEQYF.

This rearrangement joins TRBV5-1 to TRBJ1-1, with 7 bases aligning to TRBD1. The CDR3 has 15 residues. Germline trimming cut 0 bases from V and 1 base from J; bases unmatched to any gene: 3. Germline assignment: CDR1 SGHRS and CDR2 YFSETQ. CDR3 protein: CASSLGTGPNTEAFF. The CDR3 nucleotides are TGCGCCAGCAGCTTGGGGACAGGACCGAACACTGAAGCTTTCTTT.

The CDR3 coding sequence is TGTGCCAGCAGCTTATCAGGGCCTGAAGCTTTCTTT. Residues: CASSLSGPEAFF. The V gene is TRBV11-2, the J gene TRBJ1-1; D possibly corresponds to TRBD1 (5 bases). This CDR3 spans 12 amino acids. Germline V gene lookup returns CDR1 SGHAT and CDR2 FQNNGV. The V and J ends lost 2 bases and 6 bases respectively, with 7 bases between them.

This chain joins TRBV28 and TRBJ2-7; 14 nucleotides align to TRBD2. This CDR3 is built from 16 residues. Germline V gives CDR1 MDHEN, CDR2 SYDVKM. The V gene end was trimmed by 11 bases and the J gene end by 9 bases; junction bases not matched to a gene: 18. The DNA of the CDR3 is TGTGCCTCCGAAGACCCTAGACTAGCGGGGGGGCTAGGGCAGTACTTC. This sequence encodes CASEDPRLAGGLGQYF.

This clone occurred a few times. The CDR3 bases are TGTGCCAGCAGCTCGGACAGGGGGGAGCTGTTTTTT. Amino acid sequence: CASSSDRGELFF. The V and J genes are TRBV7-3 and TRBJ2-2; 7 bases line up with TRBD1. Germline CDR1 reads SGHTA; CDR2 reads FQGTGA. The CDR3 spans 12 residues. V shed 4 bases and J 8 bases; nucleotides not matched to a gene: 1.

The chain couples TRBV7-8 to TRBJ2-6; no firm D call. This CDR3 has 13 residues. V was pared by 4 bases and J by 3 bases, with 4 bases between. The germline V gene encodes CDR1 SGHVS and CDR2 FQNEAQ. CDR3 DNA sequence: TGTGCCAGCAGCTCCGTTGGGGCCAACGTCCTGACTTTC. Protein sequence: CASSSVGANVLTF.

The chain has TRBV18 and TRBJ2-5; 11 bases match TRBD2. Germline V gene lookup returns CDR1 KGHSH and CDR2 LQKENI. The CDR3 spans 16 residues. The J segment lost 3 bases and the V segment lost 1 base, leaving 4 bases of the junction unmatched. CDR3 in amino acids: CASSPQLAGGKETQYF. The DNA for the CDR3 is TGTGCCAGCTCACCACAGCTAGCGGGGGGAAAAGAGACCCAGTACTTC.

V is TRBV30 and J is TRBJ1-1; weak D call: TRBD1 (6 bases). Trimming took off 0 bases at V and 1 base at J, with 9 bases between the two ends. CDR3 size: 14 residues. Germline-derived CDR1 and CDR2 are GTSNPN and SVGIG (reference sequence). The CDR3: CAWSVRGANTEAFF. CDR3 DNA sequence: TGTGCCTGGAGTGTCAGGGGCGCGAACACTGAAGCTTTCTTT. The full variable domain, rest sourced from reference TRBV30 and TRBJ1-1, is SQTIHQWPATLVQPVGSPLSLECTVEGTSNPNLYWYRQAAGRGLQLLFYSVGIGQISSEVPQNLSASRPQDRQFILSSKKLLLSDSGFYLCAWSVRGANTEAFFGQGTRLTVV.

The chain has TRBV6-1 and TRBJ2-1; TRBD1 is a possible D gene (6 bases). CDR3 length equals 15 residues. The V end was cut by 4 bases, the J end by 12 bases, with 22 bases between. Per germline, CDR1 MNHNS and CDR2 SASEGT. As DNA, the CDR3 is TGTGCCAGCAGTGTTAGCAGGGGCTATCATCACGGGCAGTTCTTC. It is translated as CASSVSRGYHHGQFF.

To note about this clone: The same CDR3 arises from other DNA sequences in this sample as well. The CDR3 loop is CAWSVQGQPQHF. The CDR3 coding sequence is TGTGCCTGGAGTGTACAGGGGCAGCCCCAGCATTTT. The chain combines TRBV30 with TRBJ1-5; the match to TRBD1 covers 7 bases. V dropped 0 bases and J dropped 7; count of bases not matched to a gene: 0. This CDR3 is built from 12 residues. The germline CDR1 and CDR2 sequences are GTSNPN and SVGIG (reference sequence).

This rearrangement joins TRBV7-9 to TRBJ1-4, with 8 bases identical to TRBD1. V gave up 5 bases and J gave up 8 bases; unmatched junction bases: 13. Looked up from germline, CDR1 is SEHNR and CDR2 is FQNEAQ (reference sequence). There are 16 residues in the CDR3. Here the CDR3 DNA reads TGTGCCAGCAGCCTGGGACAGGTTGTTGGTGGGGAAAAACTGTTTTTT. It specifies CASSLGQVVGGEKLFF.

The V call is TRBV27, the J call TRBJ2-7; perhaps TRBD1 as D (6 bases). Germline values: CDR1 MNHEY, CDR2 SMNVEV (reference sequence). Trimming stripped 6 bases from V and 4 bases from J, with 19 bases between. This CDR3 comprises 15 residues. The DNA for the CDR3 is TGTGCCAGCAGCCTCGGTGGGGGACACATTTACGAGCAGTACTTC. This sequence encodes CASSLGGGHIYEQYF.

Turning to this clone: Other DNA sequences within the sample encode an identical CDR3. For the CDR3, the DNA is TGTGCCAGCAGTTTAGGAGGTTCAGGAAACACCATATATTTT. Amino acids: CASSLGGSGNTIYF. The rearrangement joins TRBV27 to TRBJ1-3; D uncertain. V was cut by 2 bases and J by 4 bases, with 9 bases left in between. The length of the CDR3 is 14 residues. Germline V gene sequence: CDR1 MNHEY, CDR2 SMNVEV (reference sequence).